One sample yielded the 20 T cell receptor beta chains listed below, sequenced in a study of technical replicates of blood from a few donors. The repertoire was sequenced with immunoSEQ multiplex PCR; TCRdb's copy has only in-frame clones and lacks some. The sample includes around 74,000 clones, 65% to 90% of them seen just once. The sample was PBMCs. The receptors come from a human donor in good health. Some clones in this sample may be carry-over from other donors' samples.

This chain uses TRBV12-5 with TRBJ1-2; tentative D call: TRBD1 (6 bases). Trimming shortened V by 5 bases and J by 2 bases, and 15 bases separated the two germline ends. Per the germline V gene, CDR1 is LGHNT and CDR2 is FRNRAP. The CDR3 has 15 residues. The CDR3 region has the DNA TGTGCTAGTGGTCCAGGGGACGGATACAACTATGGCTACACCTTC. Protein: CASGPGDGYNYGYTF. The full variable domain, rest sourced from reference TRBV12-5 and TRBJ1-2, is DARVTQTPRHKVTEMGQEVTMRCQPILGHNTVFWYRQTMMQGLELLAYFRNRAPLDDSGMPKDRFSAEMPDATLATLKIQPSEPRDSAVYFCASGPGDGYNYGYTFGSGTRLTVV.

This clone appeared a few times. The chain combines TRBV11-2 with TRBJ1-1; a possible D gene is TRBD1 (5 bases). The CDR3 runs 15 residues. Trimming pared 5 bases from V and 0 bases from J, leaving 13 bases between. The germline V gene has CDR1 SGHAT and CDR2 FQNNGV. The CDR3 loop is CASSQRQSLNTEAFF. Written as DNA, the CDR3 is TGTGCCAGCAGCCAACGACAGAGCCTGAACACTGAAGCTTTCTTT.

A few counts support this clone. As DNA, the CDR3 is TGTGCCAGTAGTACTCCAGGACTAGCGGGTGGAGCAGATACGCAGTATTTT. Encoded protein: CASSTPGLAGGADTQYF. V usage is TRBV19 and J usage is TRBJ2-3, with 11 bases lining up with TRBD2. Germline CDR1 reads LNHDA; CDR2 reads SQIVND (reference sequence). There are 17 residues in the CDR3. V lost 4 bases to trimming and J lost 4 bases; unmatched junction nucleotides: 10.

This sequence joins TRBV5-1 and TRBJ1-4; the D gene is possibly TRBD1 (6 bases). Germline V gene sequence: CDR1 SGHRS, CDR2 YFSETQ. The germline V and J ends were trimmed by 4 bases and 0 bases, with 10 bases remaining between them. This CDR3 has 15 residues. CDR3 DNA sequence: TGCGCCAGCAGCGGGGGACATTCAACTAATGAAAAACTGTTTTTT. It codes for CASSGGHSTNEKLFF.

This clone has only one observation. The J gene is TRBJ2-7, the V gene TRBV6-5; TRBD1 matches at 8 bases. The V segment lost 5 bases and the J segment 7 bases; nucleotides outside the gene matches: 10. Germline V gene data show CDR1 as MNHEY and CDR2 as SVGAGI. The CDR3 consists of 14 residues. CDR3 loop: CASSLQGDRGEQYF. The CDR3 coding sequence is TGTGCCAGCAGTCTACAGGGGGACCGGGGGGAGCAGTACTTC.

The V gene is TRBV4-1, the J gene TRBJ1-1; possibly TRBD1 for D (6 bases). Trimming removed 3 bases at V and 1 base at J, with 15 bases between. Germline V lookup: CDR1 MGHRA, CDR2 YSYEKL. This CDR3 is 16 amino acids long. CDR3: CASSQRDTERNTEAFF. The CDR3 DNA reads TGCGCCAGCAGCCAGAGGGACACAGAAAGGAACACTGAAGCTTTCTTT.

The chain carries TRBV12-5 and TRBJ2-3; TRBD2 might be the D (7 bases). Germline V gene lookup returns CDR1 LGHNT and CDR2 FRNRAP. CDR3 length: 18 amino acids. V was trimmed by 0 bases and J by 1 base, leaving 17 bases between them. The CDR3 sequence is CASGLVVGGPSGTDTQYF. The DNA for the CDR3 is TGTGCTAGTGGTTTGGTTGTGGGGGGGCCTTCGGGCACAGATACGCAGTATTTT.

The CDR3 spells CASSGYRGDNYGYTF. CDR3 sequence (DNA): TGTGCCAGCAGTGGCTACAGGGGCGATAACTATGGCTACACCTTC. V usage is TRBV27 and J usage is TRBJ1-2, with 7 bases aligning to TRBD1. Per germline, CDR1 MNHEY and CDR2 SMNVEV (reference sequence). Germline trimming cut 5 bases from V and 1 base from J; bases unmatched to any gene: 7. This CDR3 is 15 amino acids long.

This clone was found once. CDR3 in DNA: TGTGCCAGCACCCTCGGTGGAGAGCTCTCCTACAATGAGCAGTTCTTC. Residues: CASTLGGELSYNEQFF. The chain employs TRBV7-2 and TRBJ2-1; no clear D gene. Trimming stripped 7 bases from V and 0 bases from J, with 16 bases between. The CDR3 is 16 amino acids. The germline gives CDR1 SGHTA, CDR2 FQGNSA.

V gene TRBV11-2 combines with J gene TRBJ1-2, with D uncertain. CDR3 length equals 13 residues. Deletions cut 5 bases from V and 8 bases from J, with 15 bases between. Germline V gene sequence: CDR1 SGHAT, CDR2 FQNNGV. Here the CDR3 DNA reads TGTGCCAGCAGCCCAACGGGGAGATTCGGCTACACCTTC. The encoded protein is CASSPTGRFGYTF. Using reference TRBV11-2 and TRBJ1-2 for the parts outside the CDR3, the full variable domain is EAGVAQSPRYKIIEKRQSVAFWCNPISGHATLYWYQQILGQGPKLLIQFQNNGVVDDSQLPKDRFSAERLKGVDSTLKIQPAKLEDSAVYLCASSPTGRFGYTFGSGTRLTVV.

J is TRBJ2-7 and V is TRBV18; 7 bases map to TRBD1. This CDR3 is built from 17 residues. CDR1 is KGHSH, CDR2 LQKENI, per germline. The junction had 17 bases not matched to a gene; V was cut back by 4 bases and J by 5 bases. CDR3 DNA sequence: TGTGCCAGCTCACGGATATCCCCTCGCCAGGGGGTCCACGAGCAGTACTTC. Translation gives CASSRISPRQGVHEQYF.

This clone was seen a handful of times. This chain joins TRBV4-3 and TRBJ1-5; D unresolved. The V gene's germline CDR1 is LGHNA and CDR2 YSLEER. The CDR3 is made up of 15 amino acids. V lost 0 bases and J lost 9, with 15 bases in between. CDR3 loop: CASSQDTGVLRPQHF. The CDR3 nucleotides are TGCGCCAGCAGCCAAGATACCGGGGTCCTCCGGCCCCAGCATTTT.

This clone showed up just once. The V and J genes are TRBV4-3 and TRBJ2-7; possibly TRBD2 for D (6 bases). V shed 0 bases and J shed 6 bases, with 21 bases lying between them. CDR3 length: 17 residues. From germline, CDR1 is LGHNA and CDR2 YSLEER. This CDR3 is CASSQDWMVGPGLEQYF. The CDR3 DNA sequence: TGCGCCAGCAGCCAAGATTGGATGGTGGGACCGGGACTCGAGCAGTACTTC.

The V gene is TRBV27, the J gene TRBJ1-6; D call uncertain. This CDR3 contains 15 residues. CDR1 MNHEY and CDR2 SMNVEV come from the germline V gene (reference sequence). Trimming took off 4 bases at V and 0 bases at J, with 7 bases between the two ends. The CDR3 nucleotides are TGTGCCAGCAGTTCCCTAAGCTCCTATAATTCACCCCTCCACTTT. Translated, it gives CASSSLSSYNSPLHF.

This clone has only a few counts. This chain uses TRBV9 with TRBJ2-5; 9 bases are a match to TRBD2. This CDR3 has 15 residues. Germline V gives CDR1 SGDLS, CDR2 YYNGEE. The V gene end was trimmed by 2 bases and the J gene end by 3 bases; junction bases not matched to a gene: 5. The CDR3 DNA reads TGTGCCAGCAGCGTCGGACTAGCGATAAAAGAGACCCAGTACTTC. Translation: CASSVGLAIKETQYF.

The chain links TRBV4-2 to TRBJ1-2, with D possibly being TRBD1 (6 bases). Trimming cost V 1 base and J 3 bases, with 12 bases left between them. CDR3 length equals 15 residues. Germline V gives CDR1 LGHNA, CDR2 YNFKEQ. The CDR3 DNA reads as TGTGCCAGCAGCCAAGCAACAGGGTTGGACTATGGCTACACCTTC. Translation gives CASSQATGLDYGYTF.

V gene TRBV9 combines with J gene TRBJ1-6, with 8 bases aligning to TRBD1. V shed 3 bases and J 7 bases; nucleotides not matched to a gene: 3. In germline, CDR1 is SGDLS, CDR2 YYNGEE. The CDR3 has 14 amino acids. The CDR3 sequence is CASSARTGNSPLHF. In DNA form, the CDR3 reads TGTGCCAGCAGCGCCCGGACAGGGAATTCACCCCTCCACTTT.

The CDR3 is CASSPTALPLAGGNNEQFF. The CDR3 DNA follows: TGTGCCAGCAGCCCCACAGCCCTCCCCCTAGCGGGGGGAAACAATGAGCAGTTCTTC. The V call is TRBV5-6, the J call TRBJ2-1; 11 bases match TRBD2. Germline CDR1 reads SGHDT; CDR2 reads YYEEEE. The CDR3 spans 19 residues. Trimming at V came to 4 bases and at J to 5 bases, leaving 17 bases not matched to a gene. Filled out from reference TRBV5-6 and TRBJ2-1, the complete variable domain reads DAGVTQSPTHLIKTRGQQVTLRCSPKSGHDTVSWYQQALGQGPQFIFQYYEEEERQRGNFPDRFSGHQFPNYSSELNVNALLLGDSALYLCASSPTALPLAGGNNEQFFGPGTRLTVL.

The chain carries TRBV5-4 and TRBJ2-2; 7 bases agree with TRBD1. Germline CDR1 is SGHNT and CDR2 is YYREEE (reference sequence). With 4 bases clipped from V and 0 bases from J, the junction kept 6 bases outside the gene matches. The CDR3 runs to 16 residues. The CDR3 bases are TGTGCCAGCAGCCGGGCCGGGACAGCGAACACCGGGGAGCTGTTTTTT. It codes for CASSRAGTANTGELFF.

The CDR3 protein is CASSQEGAGVLNEQFF. The CDR3, as DNA: TGCGCCAGCAGCCAAGAAGGAGCGGGAGTCCTCAATGAGCAGTTCTTC. This chain uses TRBV4-1 with TRBJ2-1; 8 bases fit TRBD2. V lost 0 bases and J lost 6; bases outside the gene matches: 7. This CDR3 has 16 amino acids. In germline, CDR1 is MGHRA, CDR2 YSYEKL.